A single sample is the source of the 30 T cell receptor beta chains below, sequenced in a study of blood T cells in healthy people across ages. A second PCR of roughly 7 to 11 cycles used a sample-barcoded 5' primer and a J-beta primer mix. MiXCR, run by TCRdb on the 5' RACE reads, gives a single entry per CDR3 protein. Among 800,000 to 950,000 distinct CDR3 sequences listed, roughly 50% were seen once. Sample: blood. These receptors all stem from a young man in good health.

The chain combines TRBV4-2 with TRBJ1-2; unclear D gene. CDR1 and CDR2 (germline): LGHNA, YNFKEQ. V lost 0 bases to trimming and J lost 3 bases, with 11 bases between them. The CDR3 sequence is 15 residues long. The chain's CDR3 is CASSQEDRVDYGYTF. As DNA, the CDR3 is TGTGCCAGCAGCCAAGAGGATCGGGTTGACTATGGCTACACCTTC.

This rearrangement joins TRBV7-9 to TRBJ1-3; tentatively, D is TRBD1 (5 bases). CDR3 size: 13 residues. Germline V gene sequence: CDR1 SEHNR, CDR2 FQNEAQ (reference sequence). The germline V and J ends were trimmed by 8 bases and 0 bases, with 8 bases remaining between them. In nucleotides, the CDR3 is TGTGCCAGCCAGGGTCTCTCTGGAAACACCATATATTTT. Amino acids: CASQGLSGNTIYF.

CDR3 sequence reads: CASSLGRVFPEAFF. The CDR3 coding sequence is TGTGCCAGCAGTTTAGGCAGGGTCTTTCCTGAAGCTTTCTTT. This chain uses TRBV28 with TRBJ1-1; a possible D gene is TRBD1 (5 bases). Deletions cut 2 bases from V and 6 bases from J, with 13 bases between. Looked up from germline, CDR1 is MDHEN and CDR2 is SYDVKM. There are 14 residues in the CDR3.

This chain uses TRBV4-3 with TRBJ2-3, with D uncertain. This CDR3 has 15 residues. The V gene lost 0 bases and the J gene lost 4 bases, with 11 bases spanning the gap. Germline values: CDR1 LGHNA, CDR2 YSLEER. CDR3 region: CASSQDASWADTQYF. The CDR3 DNA sequence: TGCGCCAGCAGCCAAGACGCCAGTTGGGCAGATACGCAGTATTTT.

To note about this clonotype: At one end, the junction sequence differs from germline, possibly due to a read error. The J gene is TRBJ2-3, the V gene TRBV11-2; 12 bases match TRBD2. Looked up from germline, CDR1 is SGHAT and CDR2 is FQNNGV. This CDR3 region has 16 residues. Here the CDR3 reads CTSSPRLAGALDTQYF. As DNA, the CDR3 is TGTACCAGCAGCCCGAGACTAGCGGGGGCGCTGGATACGCAGTATTTT.

The V call is TRBV13, the J call TRBJ2-1, with TRBD1 as a possible D gene (5 bases). Trimming removed 4 bases from V and 6 bases from J, with 10 bases in between. Germline V CDR1 and CDR2: PRHDT, FYEKMQ (reference sequence). The CDR3 covers 13 residues. CDR3 loop: CASSWGAVNEQFF. DNA for the CDR3: TGTGCCAGCAGCTGGGGCGCAGTCAATGAGCAGTTCTTC.

This chain connects TRBV7-9 to TRBJ1-2; 7 bases fit TRBD1. The CDR3 sequence is 14 residues long. In germline, CDR1 is SEHNR, CDR2 FQNEAQ (reference sequence). V lost 0 bases and J lost 4; bases outside the gene matches: 2. CDR3 amino acids: CASSLAGTAYGYTF. CDR3 DNA: TGTGCCAGCAGCTTAGCCGGGACAGCCTATGGCTACACCTTC.

The rearrangement uses TRBV12-3 or TRBV12-4 and TRBJ2-5, with D possibly matching TRBD2 (5 bases). Trimming stripped 5 bases from V and 1 base from J, with 14 bases between. The CDR3 length is 15 residues. CDR3 sequence (DNA): TGTGCCAGCAGTGACACGGGAAGAGCCCAAGAGACCCAGTACTTC. Translated, it gives CASSDTGRAQETQYF.

The rearrangement uses TRBV7-2 and TRBJ2-1, with D tentatively TRBD1 (5 bases). The CDR3 is 15 amino acids. CDR1 SGHTA and CDR2 FQGNSA come from the germline V gene. Trimming took off 3 bases at V and 0 bases at J, with 9 bases between the two ends. CDR3 region: CASSFRGLSYNEQFF. The CDR3 nucleotides are TGTGCCAGCAGCTTTAGGGGTCTCTCCTACAATGAGCAGTTCTTC.

Concerning this clonotype itself: One end of the junction does not line up with germline, which may come from a read error. The J gene is TRBJ2-5, the V gene TRBV7-3; TRBD2 matches at 7 bases. The CDR3 is 15 residues long. Looked up from germline, CDR1 is SGHTA and CDR2 is FQGTGA. The CDR3 region is CASSLIGGLQGTQYF. The DNA of the CDR3 is TGTGCCAGCAGCTTGATTGGGGGACTACAAGGGACCCAGTACTTC.

The V call is TRBV3-1, the J call TRBJ2-1; 8 bases agree with TRBD2. There are 15 residues in the CDR3. CDR1 and CDR2 from the germline V gene are LGHDT and YNNKEL (reference sequence). Unmatched junction bases numbered 6, after V lost 5 bases and J lost 3 bases. CDR3 in amino acids: CASSSAGARYNEQFF. Here the CDR3 DNA reads TGTGCCAGCAGCTCAGCGGGGGCCCGCTACAATGAGCAGTTCTTC.

CDR3 coding DNA: TGCAGTGCTACCAGTGGGCAGCACAATGAGCAGTACTTC. The encoded protein is CSATSGQHNEQYF. V is TRBV20-1 and J is TRBJ2-7; D is undetermined. This CDR3 spans 13 amino acids. Germline V gene lookup returns CDR1 DFQATT and CDR2 SNEGSKA (reference sequence). V shed 4 bases and J shed 7 bases, with 17 bases lying between them.

Regarding this clonotype: Germline and junction disagree at one end, which may indicate a read error. J is TRBJ2-1 and V is TRBV7-3, with 10 bases that match TRBD2. Germline loops: CDR1 SGHTA, CDR2 FQGTGA. The CDR3 length is 15 residues. The CDR3 is CANSLMLAGDNEQFF. CDR3 DNA: TGTGCCAACAGCTTAATGCTAGCGGGGGACAATGAGCAGTTCTTC.

This clonotype came up a few times. The rearrangement joins TRBV20-1 to TRBJ2-1, with D possibly TRBD1 on 6 matching bases. CDR1 and CDR2 (germline): DFQATT, SNEGSKA (reference sequence). V shed 3 bases and J shed 10 bases, with 10 bases lying between them. The CDR3 has 11 amino acids. Here the CDR3 reads CSARGAREQFF. The CDR3 bases are TGCAGTGCTAGGGGGGCACGGGAGCAGTTCTTC.

CDR3 residues: CSAGWETQYF. DNA for the CDR3: TGCAGTGCTGGATGGGAGACCCAGTACTTC. The rearrangement links TRBV20-1 to TRBJ2-5, with D uncertain. Germline CDR1 DFQATT, CDR2 SNEGSKA (reference sequence). The CDR3 consists of 10 residues. Between the trimmed V and J ends, which lost 5 bases and 5 bases, there was a span of 6 bases.

This chain uses TRBV6-1 with TRBJ1-1; D is possibly TRBD1 (5 bases). The germline gives CDR1 MNHNS, CDR2 SASEGT. The CDR3 extends over 14 amino acids. The V gene lost 6 bases and the J gene lost 3 bases, with 14 bases spanning the gap. This CDR3 is CASRESGGDTEAFF. For the CDR3, the DNA is TGTGCCAGCAGAGAGTCCGGGGGGGACACTGAAGCTTTCTTT.

J is TRBJ2-7 and V is TRBV29-1; 10 nucleotides align to TRBD1. CDR1 and CDR2 from the germline V gene are SQVTM and ANQGSEA. The CDR3 totals 13 residues. Trimming cost V 6 bases and J 1 base; bases outside gene matches: 3. The CDR3 DNA is TGCAGCGTCTGGACAGGGGGGTCCTACGAGCAGTACTTC. It translates to CSVWTGGSYEQYF.

V usage is TRBV7-2 and J usage is TRBJ2-5; D is uncertain. CDR1 is SGHTA, CDR2 FQGNSA, per germline. The germline V and J ends were trimmed by 10 bases and 0 bases, with 12 bases remaining between them. This CDR3 has 13 amino acids. CDR3 loop: CAINYRYQETQYF. CDR3 DNA: TGTGCCATCAATTATCGGTACCAAGAGACCCAGTACTTC.

This clonotype has more than one count but fewer than ten. This chain connects TRBV10-3 to TRBJ2-5; the match to TRBD2 covers 10 bases. TRBJ2-7 matches the DNA end more closely, so the J call is doubtful. The CDR3 consists of 15 residues. Looked up from germline, CDR1 is ENHRY and CDR2 is SYGVKD. CDR3 region: CAIRSLAGATYEQYF. CDR3 DNA sequence: TGTGCCATCAGGTCTCTAGCGGGGGCCACCTACGAGCAGTACTTC.

The chain recombines TRBV4-1 with TRBJ1-2, with no clear D. Trimming shortened V by 1 base and J by 6 bases, and 18 bases separated the two germline ends. CDR3 length equals 16 residues. Germline CDR1 and CDR2: MGHRA and YSYEKL. The CDR3 sequence is CASSQGSTETQNGYTF. CDR3 sequence (DNA): TGCGCCAGCAGCCAAGGAAGTACAGAAACGCAGAATGGCTACACCTTC.

This clonotype showed up just a few times. V and J are TRBV6-5 and TRBJ1-2; TRBD1 is a possible D gene (6 bases). This CDR3 has 12 residues. The germline V gene has CDR1 MNHEY and CDR2 SVGAGI. V was pared by 4 bases and J by 12 bases, with 15 bases between. CDR3 loop: CASSSPTGGDTF. CDR3 in DNA: TGTGCCAGCAGTTCCCCGACAGGCGGGGACACCTTC.

There are a few counts of this clonotype. The genes are TRBV5-1 and TRBJ2-1; D gene unclear. Germline lookup yields CDR1 SGHRS and CDR2 YFSETQ. CDR3 length: 14 residues. The CDR3 nucleotides read TGCGCGACCCAGGTCGGGTCCGCGAACAATGAGCAGTTCTTC. As protein: CATQVGSANNEQFF.

This clonotype was seen many times. The chain is built from TRBV4-3 and TRBJ2-5, with D tentatively TRBD1 (6 bases). The V gene's germline CDR1 is LGHNA and CDR2 YSLEER. V dropped 1 base and J dropped 5 bases, with 14 bases sitting between them. The CDR3 is 15 residues long. This CDR3 reads CASSQGHSGEETQYF. The CDR3 DNA is TGCGCCAGCAGCCAAGGACACTCAGGGGAGGAGACCCAGTACTTC.

For the CDR3, the DNA is TGCGCCAGCAGCGAGACGAACAGGGGCGAGCAGTACTTC. The encoded protein is CASSETNRGEQYF. The chain carries TRBV5-1 and TRBJ2-5; 7 bases agree with TRBD1. The closer fit of TRBJ2-7 to the DNA end suggests the J call may be wrong. This CDR3 comprises 13 residues. The V gene's germline CDR1 is SGHRS and CDR2 YFSETQ.

The rearrangement links TRBV20-1 to TRBJ2-1; the D gene is possibly TRBD1 (5 bases). Germline V gene data show CDR1 as DFQATT and CDR2 as SNEGSKA (reference sequence). This CDR3 has 14 residues. The ends were cut back, 0 bases at V and 8 bases at J, with 14 bases in the middle. In DNA form, the CDR3 reads TGCAGTGCTAGAGATCCAGGGCGGACCCATGAGCAGTTCTTC. Its translation is CSARDPGRTHEQFF.

The chain recombines TRBV10-3 with TRBJ2-1, with TRBD1 as a possible D gene (6 bases). The DNA matches TRBJ2-7 better at its end, which makes the J call doubtful. CDR3 size: 14 residues. Germline lookup yields CDR1 ENHRY and CDR2 SYGVKD. The CDR3 DNA follows: TGTGCCATCAGTCGACAGGACTCCTTATACGAGCAGTACTTC. Translating it yields CAISRQDSLYEQYF.

The rearrangement uses TRBV20-1 and TRBJ2-5; D possibly matches TRBD1 or TRBD2 (6 bases each). The DNA matches TRBJ2-7 better at its end, which makes the J call doubtful. Germline CDR1 and CDR2: DFQATT and SNEGSKA (reference sequence). The length of the CDR3 is 13 residues. For the CDR3, the DNA is TGCAGTGCTAGCCGGGGGCTCCACTACGAGCAGTACTTC. As protein: CSASRGLHYEQYF.

J is TRBJ1-1 and V is TRBV20-1; 9 bases line up with TRBD1. V dropped 7 bases and J dropped 0; count of bases not matched to a gene: 6. Germline CDR1 is DFQATT and CDR2 is SNEGSKA (reference sequence). The CDR3 contains 14 residues. The CDR3 loop is CSVRQGVLNTEAFF. CDR3 nucleotide sequence: TGCAGTGTCAGACAGGGGGTTTTGAACACTGAAGCTTTCTTT.

This sequence joins TRBV3-1 and TRBJ1-1; 7 nucleotides match TRBD1. This CDR3 has 16 residues. The junction had 11 bases not matched to a gene; V was cut back by 7 bases and J by 0 bases. Germline-derived CDR1 and CDR2 are LGHDT and YNNKEL (reference sequence). CDR3 DNA: TGTGCCAGCAACCGGGCGCACAGGGGACTGAACACTGAAGCTTTCTTT. Translating it yields CASNRAHRGLNTEAFF.

The chain is built from TRBV12-3 or TRBV12-4 and TRBJ2-3, with 11 positions matching TRBD2. The V gene end was trimmed by 5 bases and the J gene end by 4 bases; junction bases not matched to a gene: 11. The CDR3 has 17 amino acids. The CDR3 sequence: CASSNDLSGGASDTQYF. CDR3 DNA: TGTGCCAGCAGTAACGATCTTAGCGGGGGGGCCTCAGATACGCAGTATTTT.